This note documents a single T cell receptor (beta chain) sequence. Its antigen is undetermined. These data belong to a study of response to subunit inactivated influenza vaccine. Germline loops: CDR1 LGHNA, CDR2 YNFKEQ. V was pared by 4 bases and J by 0 bases, with 16 bases between. This CDR3 is 17 amino acids long. A single record per CDR3 protein comes from TCRdb applying MiXCR to the RT-PCR reads. The sample holds roughly 180,000 distinct CDR3 sequences, about 9% seen once. Study-level points and caveats: T cells newly recruited by each seasonal influenza vaccination are few, the authors suggested.

The sequencing used non-naive T cells sorted from PBMCs, collected on the day of vaccination. This sequence joins TRBV4-2 and TRBJ2-1; the D call may be TRBD1 or TRBD2 (5 bases each). This clonotype was obtained from a man aged 45-65 years who received an inactivated influenza vaccine. The chain's CDR3 is CASSLHRDPNSYNEQFF. CDR3 sequence (DNA): TGTGCCAGCAGCCTCCACCGGGACCCAAACTCCTACAATGAGCAGTTCTTC.